Following are 23 T cell receptor beta chains from one sample sequenced in a study of cytomegalovirus exposure and HLA in healthy donors (dated by TCRdb to 2016 to 2017). The receptor library was made with the immunoSEQ multiplex PCR assay. For the multiplex PCR, a mixture combining 60 forward primers for TCR Vbeta segments and 13 reverse primers for TCR Jbeta segments was used. The table was pulled from immuneACCESS by TCRdb, which kept in-frame rearrangements only. Such tables lose some clones; where checked, under half of the loss comes from unresolved V genes, and the rest has no known cause. Here the sample has some 140,000 clones; 65% to 80% occur a single time. Together, the top ten hold around 9.1% of the sample. What was sequenced was PBMCs. The source is a woman aged 50 to 65 in good health and CMV-seropositive.

V and J are TRBV6-5 and TRBJ1-6, with 9 bases identical to TRBD1. The CDR3 length is 14 residues. V shed 7 bases, J shed 8 bases, and the junction held 6 bases outside the gene matches. Germline V gene lookup returns CDR1 MNHEY and CDR2 SVGAGI. The CDR3 spells CASNADRGDSPLHF. The CDR3 nucleotides read TGTGCCAGCAACGCGGACAGGGGTGATTCACCCCTCCACTTT.

V gene TRBV5-1 combines with J gene TRBJ2-5, with 7 positions matching TRBD1. V trimming: 4 bases; J trimming: 5 bases; junction bases outside the gene matches: 11. There are 15 residues in the CDR3. The germline V gene encodes CDR1 SGHRS and CDR2 YFSETQ. CDR3 DNA: TGCGCCAGCAGCCCTGGGGCTAGGGGGCCTGAGACCCAGTACTTC. This encodes CASSPGARGPETQYF.

The genes are TRBV28 and TRBJ2-2; tentatively, D is TRBD1 (6 bases). The V and J ends lost 6 bases and 5 bases respectively, with 19 bases between them. This CDR3 is built from 16 residues. Germline CDR1 reads MDHEN; CDR2 reads SYDVKM. The CDR3 here is CASRPRDIRGTGELFF. CDR3 in DNA: TGTGCCAGCAGGCCCCGGGACATAAGAGGTACCGGGGAGCTGTTTTTT.

V gene TRBV28 combines with J gene TRBJ1-3; possible D gene TRBD1, 5 bases. V lost 7 bases and J 4 bases, leaving 14 bases between the germline ends. Germline V CDR1 and CDR2: MDHEN, SYDVKM. The CDR3 covers 14 residues. The CDR3 sequence: CASIYGGSGNTIYF. The CDR3 region has the DNA TGTGCCAGCATCTACGGGGGATCAGGAAACACCATATATTTT.

The table lists this clone with a count of one. The V call is TRBV27, the J call TRBJ1-2; weak D call: TRBD1 (5 bases). CDR3 length: 15 amino acids. The V end lost 4 bases, the J end lost 5 bases, and 17 bases lay between the germline ends. Per germline, CDR1 MNHEY and CDR2 SMNVEV (reference sequence). The DNA of the CDR3 is TGTGCCAGCAGTTGGCGCGGGGGGGACCCTTATGGCTACACCTTC. The encoded protein is CASSWRGGDPYGYTF.

The J gene is TRBJ2-7, the V gene TRBV15; 8 nucleotides match TRBD2. The CDR3 is made up of 16 amino acids. Germline trimming cut 3 bases from V and 2 bases from J; bases unmatched to any gene: 9. In germline, CDR1 is LNHNV, CDR2 YYDKDF (reference sequence). This CDR3 reads CATSSLSSGGPYEQYF. CDR3 coding DNA: TGTGCCACCAGCAGTTTATCATCGGGGGGGCCCTACGAGCAGTACTTC.

The chain uses TRBV6-6 and TRBJ2-4, with 12 positions matching TRBD1. The CDR3 spans 16 residues. Losses at the gene ends were 6 bases for V and 5 bases for J; bases not matched to a gene: 8. Per the germline V gene, CDR1 is MNHNY and CDR2 is SVGAGI (reference sequence). In nucleotides, the CDR3 is TGTGCCAGCAGCCCCGGGACAGGGGGCGCCCAAAACATTCAGTACTTC. It is translated as CASSPGTGGAQNIQYF.

The sample holds one count of this clone. The rearrangement joins TRBV9 to TRBJ2-7, with 13 bases aligning to TRBD2. V dropped 2 bases and J dropped 4; count of bases not matched to a gene: 9. In germline, CDR1 is SGDLS, CDR2 YYNGEE. CDR3 length: 17 amino acids. CDR3 region: CASSVSPGTSGDYEQYF. The CDR3, as DNA: TGTGCCAGCAGCGTCTCTCCCGGGACTAGCGGGGATTACGAGCAGTACTTC. The whole variable domain, filled in from reference TRBV9 and TRBJ2-7, reads DSGVTQTPKHLITATGQRVTLRCSPRSGDLSVYWYQQSLDQGLQFLIQYYNGEERAKGNILERFSAQQFPDLHSELNLSSLELGDSALYFCASSVSPGTSGDYEQYFGPGTRLTVT.

The V call is TRBV15, the J call TRBJ2-1; D perhaps matches TRBD1 (5 bases). CDR3 length: 15 amino acids. V lost 5 bases and J lost 0, with 11 bases in between. Germline V gene data show CDR1 as LNHNV and CDR2 as YYDKDF (reference sequence). The CDR3 DNA follows: TGTGCCACCAGCCGTCACAGGAGCTCCTACAATGAGCAGTTCTTC. Encoded protein: CATSRHRSSYNEQFF.

The V and J genes are TRBV5-6 and TRBJ2-7; D call uncertain. Between the trimmed V and J ends, which lost 0 bases and 2 bases, there was a span of 3 bases. The CDR3 is 12 amino acids. The germline V gene has CDR1 SGHDT and CDR2 YYEEEE. CDR3 protein: CASSLGAYEQYF. In DNA, the CDR3 is TGTGCCAGCAGCTTGGGCGCCTACGAGCAGTACTTC. Drawing the rest from reference TRBV5-6 and TRBJ2-7, the complete variable domain is DAGVTQSPTHLIKTRGQQVTLRCSPKSGHDTVSWYQQALGQGPQFIFQYYEEEERQRGNFPDRFSGHQFPNYSSELNVNALLLGDSALYLCASSLGAYEQYFGPGTRLTVT.

The count of this clone is one. The chain joins TRBV10-3 to TRBJ1-5; D is uncertain. The V gene lost 2 bases and the J gene lost 6 bases, with 8 bases spanning the gap. The germline CDR1 and CDR2 sequences are ENHRY and SYGVKD. The CDR3 totals 13 residues. This CDR3 reads CAISEREGQPQHF. CDR3 coding DNA: TGTGCCATCAGTGAGAGGGAGGGTCAGCCCCAGCATTTT.

A remark on this clone: At one end the junction does not follow the germline gene, possibly because of a read error. The CDR3 DNA sequence: TGTTCCAGCAGCTTTACACCCACCTACGAGCAGTACTTC. Translation gives CSSSFTPTYEQYF. The rearrangement uses TRBV7-9 and TRBJ2-7; no definite D call. The length of the CDR3 is 13 residues. Germline CDR1 reads SEHNR; CDR2 reads FQNEAQ (reference sequence).

The rearrangement uses TRBV5-8 and TRBJ1-4; TRBD1 might be the D (5 bases). The CDR3 spans 16 residues. Per germline, CDR1 SGHTS and CDR2 YDEGEE. V gave up 3 bases and J gave up 0 bases, with 12 bases separating them. The CDR3 DNA is TGTGCCAGCAGCTCTCAGGGCTGGGCAACTAATGAAAAACTGTTTTTT. It yields the protein CASSSQGWATNEKLFF. Based on the CDR3 plus reference TRBV5-8 and TRBJ1-4, the full variable domain is EAGVTQSPTHLIKTRGQQATLRCSPISGHTSVYWYQQALGLGLQFLLWYDEGEERNRGNFPPRFSGRQFPNYSSELNVNALELEDSALYLCASSSQGWATNEKLFFGSGTQLSVL.

This chain uses TRBV5-1 with TRBJ2-5; no clear D gene. Germline V gene data show CDR1 as SGHRS and CDR2 as YFSETQ. The CDR3 runs to 13 residues. Trimming took 2 bases from V and 4 from J, leaving 9 bases between them. CDR3 amino acids: CASSFNGGETQYF. The CDR3 DNA sequence: TGCGCCAGCAGCTTTAATGGCGGAGAGACCCAGTACTTC.

The genes are TRBV6-1 and TRBJ2-1; D might be TRBD1 (6 bases). Looked up from germline, CDR1 is MNHNS and CDR2 is SASEGT. The CDR3 is 15 residues long. V was clipped by 2 bases and J by 1 base, with 9 bases between them. DNA of the CDR3: TGTGCCAGCAGTGAACAAACAGGGTCCTACAATGAGCAGTTCTTC. It translates to CASSEQTGSYNEQFF.

A note on this clone: A junction boundary mismatches the germline segment, possibly from a read error. The chain recombines TRBV7-9 with TRBJ1-6, with a tentative D call TRBD1 (6 bases). The CDR3 is 17 residues long. The V gene's germline CDR1 is SEHNR and CDR2 FQNEAQ (reference sequence). The CDR3 DNA reads TGTTCCAGCAGCTCGCCTCCGGGACAACACTCCAATTCACCCCTCCACTTT. Translating it yields CSSSSPPGQHSNSPLHF.

This clone showed up just a few times. The chain has TRBV29-1 and TRBJ2-5; D gene uncertain. V was trimmed by 2 bases and J by 3 bases, leaving 7 bases between them. CDR1 is SQVTM and CDR2 is ANQGSEA in the germline V gene. The CDR3 totals 12 residues. CDR3: CSVEYREETQYF. CDR3 DNA sequence: TGCAGCGTTGAATACCGGGAAGAGACCCAGTACTTC.

The chain employs TRBV6-6 and TRBJ2-5, with D possibly being TRBD1 (5 bases). There are 14 residues in the CDR3. Looked up from germline, CDR1 is MNHNY and CDR2 is SVGAGI (reference sequence). V lost 7 bases and J lost 2, with 14 bases in between. The CDR3 bases are TGTGCCAGCATAAATGGGAAGGGGCAAGAGACCCAGTACTTC. Its protein is CASINGKGQETQYF.

This sequence joins TRBV30 and TRBJ1-3, with D maybe TRBD1 (5 bases). In germline, CDR1 is GTSNPN, CDR2 SVGIG (reference sequence). The CDR3 runs to 14 residues. V was pared by 5 bases and J by 0 bases, with 11 bases between. DNA for the CDR3: TGTGCCTGGGATCGGGGGACCTCTGGAAACACCATATATTTT. It encodes CAWDRGTSGNTIYF.

This chain uses TRBV7-2 with TRBJ1-2; 8 bases match TRBD1. V trimming: 2 bases; J trimming: 3 bases; junction bases outside the gene matches: 5. This CDR3 has 15 amino acids. The germline gives CDR1 SGHTA, CDR2 FQGNSA. The CDR3 sequence is CASSLLDRAHYGYTF. The CDR3 region has the DNA TGTGCCAGCAGCTTATTGGACAGGGCCCACTATGGCTACACCTTC.

The chain has TRBV10-3 and TRBJ2-2, with D perhaps matching TRBD1 (6 bases). The CDR3 extends over 14 amino acids. Trimming left V 6 bases short and J 4 bases short, with 12 bases between. The germline V gene has CDR1 ENHRY and CDR2 SYGVKD. The CDR3 DNA sequence: TGTGCCATCAGCCCCGGGACAACCACCGGGGAGCTGTTTTTT. This encodes CAISPGTTTGELFF.

This chain joins TRBV30 and TRBJ2-7, with TRBD1 matching 10 bases. The CDR3 sequence is 15 residues long. CDR1 and CDR2 (germline): GTSNPN, SVGIG (reference sequence). The V segment lost 0 bases and the J segment 2 bases; nucleotides outside the gene matches: 4. CDR3 sequence: CAWSVGQGSPYEQYF. The CDR3 DNA sequence: TGTGCCTGGAGTGTGGGACAGGGGTCCCCCTACGAGCAGTACTTC.

This rearrangement joins TRBV7-3 to TRBJ2-1; D unresolved. From germline, CDR1 is SGHTA and CDR2 FQGTGA. V was trimmed by 2 bases and J by 6 bases, leaving 11 bases between them. The CDR3 runs to 14 residues. The CDR3 nucleotides are TGTGCCAGCAGCTTATCCACTATCTCCAATGAGCAGTTCTTC. Its translation is CASSLSTISNEQFF.